What follows is one TCR beta chain and its context. Profiling relied on immunoSEQ multiplex PCR, and the TCRdb table lists in-frame clones only, not all of them. The table shows roughly 190,000 clones, with about 83% occurring only once. The data were taken from a study of blood T cell repertoires in COVID-19. Overall study: Samples of COVID-19 (acute and convalescent) were obtained from the United States, Italy and Spain. Sources were T cells, B-cell-depleted T cells, or PBMCs; the material itself was cDNA or gDNA.

CDR1 SGHNT and CDR2 YENEEA come from the germline V gene. There are 13 residues in the CDR3. V was shortened by 7 bases and J by 9 bases, with 16 bases between the two germline ends. The sequence was collected from a young woman who had been exposed to COVID-19. The sequenced sample consisted of PBMCs or T cells enriched from blood (not recorded which). The gene calls are TRBV11-3 and TRBJ2-1, with TRBD1 as a possible D gene (5 bases). CDR3 residues: CASTLTSQGEQFF. DNA for the CDR3: TGTGCCAGCACCCTCACAAGTCAGGGTGAGCAGTTCTTC.